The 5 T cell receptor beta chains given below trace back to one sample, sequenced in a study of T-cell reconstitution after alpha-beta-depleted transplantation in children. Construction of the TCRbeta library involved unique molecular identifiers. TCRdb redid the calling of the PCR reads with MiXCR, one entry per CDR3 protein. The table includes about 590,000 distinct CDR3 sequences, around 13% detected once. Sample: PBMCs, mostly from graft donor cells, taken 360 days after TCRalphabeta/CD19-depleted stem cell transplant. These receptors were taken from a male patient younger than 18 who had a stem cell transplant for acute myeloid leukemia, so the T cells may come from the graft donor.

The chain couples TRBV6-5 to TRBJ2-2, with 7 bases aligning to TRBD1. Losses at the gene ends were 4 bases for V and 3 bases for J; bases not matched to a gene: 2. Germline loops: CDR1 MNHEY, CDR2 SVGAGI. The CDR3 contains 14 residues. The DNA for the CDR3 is TGTGCCAGCAGTTCGACAGGGTACACCGGGGAGCTGTTTTTT. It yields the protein CASSSTGYTGELFF.

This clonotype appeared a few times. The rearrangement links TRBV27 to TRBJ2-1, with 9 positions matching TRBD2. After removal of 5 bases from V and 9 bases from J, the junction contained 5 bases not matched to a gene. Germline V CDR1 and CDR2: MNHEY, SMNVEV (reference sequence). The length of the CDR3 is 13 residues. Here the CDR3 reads CASSNLRGGEQFF. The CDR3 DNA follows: TGTGCCAGCAGTAACCTGCGGGGGGGTGAGCAGTTCTTC.

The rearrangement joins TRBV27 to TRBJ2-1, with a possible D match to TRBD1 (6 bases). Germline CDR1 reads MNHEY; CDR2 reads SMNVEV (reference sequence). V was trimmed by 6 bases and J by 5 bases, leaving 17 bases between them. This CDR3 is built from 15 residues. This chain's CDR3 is CASSWGPGTNNEQFF. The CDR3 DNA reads TGTGCCAGCAGCTGGGGGCCGGGGACCAACAATGAGCAGTTCTTC.

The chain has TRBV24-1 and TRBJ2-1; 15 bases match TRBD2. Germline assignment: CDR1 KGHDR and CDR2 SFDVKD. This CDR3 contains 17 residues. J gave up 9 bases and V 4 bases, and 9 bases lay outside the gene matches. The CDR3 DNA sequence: TGTGCCACCAGTGAAGGCGGACTAGCGGGAGGGCCTGGTGAGCAGTTCTTC. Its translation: CATSEGGLAGGPGEQFF.

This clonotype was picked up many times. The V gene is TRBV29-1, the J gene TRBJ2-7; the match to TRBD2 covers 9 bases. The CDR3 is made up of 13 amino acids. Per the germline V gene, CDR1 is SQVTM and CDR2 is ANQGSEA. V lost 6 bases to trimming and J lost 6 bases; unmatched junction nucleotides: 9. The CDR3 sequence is CSVAGLARVEQYF. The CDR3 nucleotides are TGCAGCGTCGCCGGACTAGCGAGAGTCGAGCAGTACTTC.